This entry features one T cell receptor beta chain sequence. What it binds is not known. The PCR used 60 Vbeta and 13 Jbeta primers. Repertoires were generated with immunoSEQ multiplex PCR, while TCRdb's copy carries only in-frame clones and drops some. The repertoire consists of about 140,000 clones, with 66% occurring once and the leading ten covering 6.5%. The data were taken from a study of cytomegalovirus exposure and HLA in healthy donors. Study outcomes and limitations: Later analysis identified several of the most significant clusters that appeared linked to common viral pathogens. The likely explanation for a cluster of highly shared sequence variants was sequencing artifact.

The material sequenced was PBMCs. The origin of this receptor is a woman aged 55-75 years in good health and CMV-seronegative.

The CDR3 loop reads CASSNGRGDQPQHF. For the CDR3, the DNA is TGTGCCAGCAGTAATGGAAGGGGCGATCAGCCCCAGCATTTT. The genes are TRBV6-6 and TRBJ1-5, with a possible D match to TRBD1 (5 bases). The CDR3 has 14 amino acids. Trimming left V 5 bases short and J 5 bases short, with 13 bases between. Germline V gene sequence: CDR1 MNHNY, CDR2 SVGAGI (reference sequence).